These 32 T cell receptor beta chains share one sample of origin, sequenced in a study of T cell responses to AZD1222 COVID-19 vaccine. The protocol was immunoSEQ multiplex PCR, while the TCRdb copy is restricted to in-frame clones and leaves out a portion. The table has fewer than 130,000 clones, around 81% seen once; the top ten hold about 4.5%. The source material was peripheral blood, sampled on day 0 of AZD1222 vaccination. The receptor set was obtained from an adult in good health.

This chain connects TRBV6-2 or TRBV6-3 to TRBJ2-1; D gene uncertain. The V end lost 4 bases, the J end lost 4 bases, and 17 bases lay between the germline ends. From germline, CDR1 is MNHEY and CDR2 SVGEGT. This CDR3 contains 16 residues. The CDR3 DNA sequence: TGTGCCAGCAGTTTCTTCCGGACGGAGCCTTACAATGAGCAGTTCTTC. This encodes CASSFFRTEPYNEQFF.

This clone was detected only once. The V gene is TRBV20-1, the J gene TRBJ1-1; no clear D gene. V lost 3 bases and J 4 bases, leaving 6 bases between the germline ends. Per the germline V gene, CDR1 is DFQATT and CDR2 is SNEGSKA (reference sequence). This CDR3 is built from 11 residues. The CDR3 sequence is CSARAITEAFF. The CDR3 region has the DNA TGCAGTGCTAGGGCTATCACTGAAGCTTTCTTT.

This chain joins TRBV9 and TRBJ1-2, with TRBD1 matching over 12 bases. The CDR3 spans 16 residues. CDR1 is SGDLS, CDR2 YYNGEE, per germline. With 5 bases clipped from V and 1 base from J, the junction kept 6 bases outside the gene matches. CDR3 in DNA: TGTGCCAGCAGGGGGACAGGGGGCGCAAGTAACTATGGCTACACCTTC. Translated: CASRGTGGASNYGYTF.

This clone was seen a handful of times. This sequence joins TRBV5-4 and TRBJ1-3, with D uncertain. Germline V gene sequence: CDR1 SGHNT, CDR2 YYREEE (reference sequence). The CDR3 loop spans 15 amino acids. V lost 3 bases and J 2 bases, leaving 12 bases between the germline ends. The CDR3 DNA reads as TGTGCCAGCAGCTCGGGCCCATTCCCTGGAAACACCATATATTTT. This translates into CASSSGPFPGNTIYF.

J is TRBJ2-1 and V is TRBV6-6, with 15 bases lining up with TRBD2. The junction had 9 bases not matched to a gene; V was cut back by 5 bases and J by 10 bases. This CDR3 has 16 amino acids. Germline CDR1 MNHNY, CDR2 SVGAGI (reference sequence). The CDR3 DNA follows: TGTGCCAGCAGTCCCTGGACTAGCGGGAGGGCCGTGGAGCAGTTCTTC. This translates into CASSPWTSGRAVEQFF.

The V and J genes are TRBV25-1 and TRBJ2-7, with 7 bases lining up with TRBD2. Trimming took 6 bases from V and 4 from J; bases not matched to a gene: 12. The germline CDR1 and CDR2 sequences are MGHDK and SYGVNS. The CDR3 runs 15 residues. The CDR3 region has the DNA TGTGCCAGCAGCTCGCTCGGGGCGGGAGTGTACGAGCAGTACTTC. Its translation is CASSSLGAGVYEQYF.

This sequence joins TRBV2 and TRBJ1-1; no definite D call. The germline gives CDR1 SNHLY, CDR2 FYNNEI. V gave up 8 bases and J gave up 1 base, with 14 bases separating them. This CDR3 has 14 amino acids. The CDR3 sequence is CASRTALQNTEAFF. CDR3 coding DNA: TGTGCCAGCCGGACGGCCCTTCAGAACACTGAAGCTTTCTTT.

This chain connects TRBV19 to TRBJ1-1; D perhaps matches TRBD1 (5 bases). CDR1 and CDR2 from the germline V gene are LNHDA and SQIVND (reference sequence). This CDR3 contains 14 residues. V lost 3 bases, J lost 4 bases, and 12 bases lay in between. This CDR3 reads CASSMGGTFTEAFF. Here the CDR3 DNA reads TGTGCCAGTAGTATGGGAGGGACTTTCACTGAAGCTTTCTTT.

This clone is labeled as medium-sized (0.01 to 0.1%). The rearrangement joins TRBV11-2 to TRBJ2-5; unclear D gene. The CDR3 covers 15 residues. The V end was cut by 5 bases, the J end by 2 bases, with 15 bases between. CDR1 is SGHAT, CDR2 FQNNGV, per germline. The CDR3 sequence: CASSHQTGLQETQYF. The CDR3 DNA follows: TGTGCCAGCAGCCACCAGACTGGTTTACAAGAGACCCAGTACTTC.

The chain recombines TRBV3-1 (or the pseudogene TRBV3-2) with TRBJ1-5; 10 nucleotides agree with TRBD1. The CDR3 runs 18 residues. Germline-derived CDR1 and CDR2 are LGHDT and YNNKEL (reference sequence). V dropped 0 bases and J dropped 0; count of bases not matched to a gene: 5. CDR3 residues: CASSQEGTGDNSNQPQHF. In DNA form, the CDR3 reads TGTGCCAGCAGCCAAGAGGGGACAGGGGACAATAGCAATCAGCCCCAGCATTTT.

V and J are TRBV19 and TRBJ2-7; no firm D call. V shed 3 bases and J shed 0 bases, with 12 bases lying between them. Germline V gene data show CDR1 as LNHDA and CDR2 as SQIVND (reference sequence). The length of the CDR3 is 15 residues. The CDR3 spells CASSIAPGASYEQYF. The CDR3 DNA is TGTGCCAGTAGTATCGCCCCAGGTGCCTCCTACGAGCAGTACTTC.

The chain uses TRBV2 and TRBJ1-2; D uncertain. CDR3 size: 11 residues. The germline CDR1 and CDR2 sequences are SNHLY and FYNNEI. V was shortened by 2 bases and J by 4 bases, with 2 bases between the two germline ends. In DNA form, the CDR3 reads TGTGCCAGCAGTGAAAGCTATGGCTACACCTTC. Translated: CASSESYGYTF.

The rearrangement links TRBV30 to TRBJ1-3; the match to TRBD1 covers 7 bases. CDR3 size: 14 residues. CDR1 is GTSNPN and CDR2 is SVGIG in the germline V gene (reference sequence). V shed 3 bases, J shed 2 bases, and the junction held 4 bases outside the gene matches. The CDR3 region has the DNA TGTGCCTGGAGGGGCACAGGGGCTGGAAACACCATATATTTT. Translated: CAWRGTGAGNTIYF.

V and J are TRBV29-1 and TRBJ2-3; D possibly corresponds to TRBD1 (5 bases). Germline V gene lookup returns CDR1 SQVTM and CDR2 ANQGSEA. The ends were cut back, 0 bases at V and 0 bases at J, with 10 bases in the middle. The CDR3 totals 15 residues. The CDR3 region has the DNA TGCAGCGTTGAAGATACAGGTTCTAGCACAGATACGCAGTATTTT. Its translation is CSVEDTGSSTDTQYF.

This chain connects TRBV27 to TRBJ1-2; a weak D match, TRBD1 (5 bases). Looked up from germline, CDR1 is MNHEY and CDR2 is SMNVEV (reference sequence). The CDR3 is made up of 14 amino acids. V dropped 2 bases and J dropped 7 bases, with 14 bases sitting between them. The CDR3: CASSLRQGKIGYTF. The CDR3 DNA sequence: TGTGCCAGCAGTTTACGGCAGGGAAAGATTGGCTACACCTTC.

The chain uses TRBV28 and TRBJ1-6; D not resolved. The CDR3 runs to 17 residues. Trimming stripped 5 bases from V and 0 bases from J, with 14 bases between. Per the germline V gene, CDR1 is MDHEN and CDR2 is SYDVKM. The CDR3 here is CASSTPRASSYNSPLHF. The CDR3 nucleotides are TGTGCCAGCAGTACCCCAAGGGCGAGCTCCTATAATTCACCCCTCCACTTT.

This chain's CDR3 is CASSSGLQETQYF. The DNA for the CDR3 is TGTGCCAGCAGCTCGGGACTTCAAGAGACCCAGTACTTC. V gene TRBV7-2 combines with J gene TRBJ2-5, with D possibly being TRBD2 (6 bases). CDR1 is SGHTA, CDR2 FQGNSA, per germline. Trimming took off 4 bases at V and 2 bases at J, with 8 bases between the two ends. CDR3 length equals 13 residues.

The chain combines TRBV10-3 with TRBJ1-2, with 7 bases lining up with TRBD1. This CDR3 is built from 14 residues. V was clipped by 6 bases and J by 5 bases; unmatched bases: 9. Germline CDR1 ENHRY, CDR2 SYGVKD. In DNA form, the CDR3 reads TGTGCCATCAGCCCACAGGGGTCTAGTTATGGCTACACCTTC. Protein product: CAISPQGSSYGYTF.

This clone was seen only once. V gene TRBV15 combines with J gene TRBJ1-2; no clear D gene. Trimming shortened V by 0 bases and J by 4 bases, and 9 bases separated the two germline ends. Germline V gives CDR1 LNHNV, CDR2 YYDKDF (reference sequence). This CDR3 region has 14 residues. The CDR3 reads CATSRDGWIYGYTF. CDR3 nucleotides: TGTGCCACCAGCAGAGATGGGTGGATCTATGGCTACACCTTC.

This clone was recorded a few times. The J gene is TRBJ2-2, the V gene TRBV6-5; no firm D call. With 6 bases removed from V and 0 bases from J, the gap between germline ends came to 11 bases. CDR1 MNHEY and CDR2 SVGAGI come from the germline V gene. CDR3 length: 15 amino acids. CDR3 protein: CASSAGQPNTGELFF. In DNA form, the CDR3 reads TGTGCCAGCAGCGCCGGGCAGCCGAACACCGGGGAGCTGTTTTTT.

V usage is TRBV4-2 and J usage is TRBJ2-1; a possible D gene is TRBD2 (6 bases). The CDR3 has 14 amino acids. V was clipped by 5 bases and J by 5 bases, with 13 bases between them. CDR1 and CDR2 (germline): LGHNA, YNFKEQ. CDR3 in amino acids: CASSITRENNEQFF. In DNA form, the CDR3 reads TGTGCCAGCAGCATAACGCGGGAAAACAATGAGCAGTTCTTC.

The chain employs TRBV5-1 and TRBJ2-7, with 7 bases aligning to TRBD2. The CDR3 runs 13 residues. The J segment lost 6 bases and the V segment lost 0 bases, leaving 3 bases of the junction unmatched. Germline assignment: CDR1 SGHRS and CDR2 YFSETQ. The DNA of the CDR3 is TGCGCCAGCAGCTTGGTGACTAGCACCGAGCAGTACTTC. Protein sequence: CASSLVTSTEQYF. Filled out from reference TRBV5-1 and TRBJ2-7, the complete variable domain reads KAGVTQTPRYLIKTRGQQVTLSCSPISGHRSVSWYQQTPGQGLQFLFEYFSETQRNKGNFPGRFSGRQFSNSRSEMNVSTLELGDSALYLCASSLVTSTEQYFGPGTRLTVT.

This clone came up a few times. The V gene is TRBV24-1, the J gene TRBJ1-5; D unclear. The CDR3 runs 13 residues. V was shortened by 9 bases and J by 0 bases, with 8 bases between the two germline ends. Germline-derived CDR1 and CDR2 are KGHDR and SFDVKD. The CDR3 loop reads CATQQNSNQPQHF. CDR3 coding DNA: TGTGCCACCCAACAGAATAGCAATCAGCCCCAGCATTTT.

This clone appeared a single time. The chain joins TRBV7-3 to TRBJ2-5; 7 nucleotides align to TRBD2. Trimming took 2 bases from V and 5 from J; bases not matched to a gene: 5. Germline V gives CDR1 SGHTA, CDR2 FQGTGA. The CDR3 extends over 14 amino acids. The CDR3 DNA reads as TGTGCCAGCAGCTTAGCGGGGGAAACGGAGACCCAGTACTTC. Translating gives CASSLAGETETQYF.

V gene TRBV5-1 combines with J gene TRBJ1-1; no firm D call. Germline CDR1 is SGHRS and CDR2 is YFSETQ. Trimming left V 1 base short and J 2 bases short, with 15 bases between. The CDR3 totals 16 residues. CDR3 sequence reads: CASSLLAGGINTEAFF. CDR3 coding DNA: TGCGCCAGCAGCTTGTTAGCGGGAGGGATAAACACTGAAGCTTTCTTT.

Only one count was recorded for this clone. V is TRBV5-4 and J is TRBJ1-5; D is uncertain. The CDR3 length is 14 residues. Trimming left V 4 bases short and J 1 base short, with 9 bases between. Germline CDR1 SGHNT, CDR2 YYREEE (reference sequence). CDR3 DNA: TGTGCCAGCAGCCAGGACCAAAGCAATCAGCCCCAGCATTTT. Encoded protein: CASSQDQSNQPQHF. Full variable domain (rest looked up from reference TRBV5-4 and TRBJ1-5): ETGVTQSPTHLIKTRGQQVTLRCSSQSGHNTVSWYQQALGQGPQFIFQYYREEENGRGNFPPRFSGLQFPNYSSELNVNALELDDSALYLCASSQDQSNQPQHFGDGTRLSIL.

The chain has TRBV18 and TRBJ1-1; D not certain. CDR3 length: 16 residues. From germline, CDR1 is KGHSH and CDR2 LQKENI. V was cut by 6 bases and J by 1 base, with 18 bases left in between. CDR3 DNA sequence: TGTGCCAGCTCCAGCGGCCCCCCCCCGGGGAACACTGAAGCTTTCTTT. Translating it yields CASSSGPPPGNTEAFF.

A word on this clone: Other DNA sequences in this sample translate to the same CDR3. The chain recombines TRBV28 with TRBJ1-4; TRBD1 might be the D (5 bases). The CDR3 length is 15 residues. V gave up 2 bases and J gave up 2 bases, with 9 bases separating them. Germline loops: CDR1 MDHEN, CDR2 SYDVKM. CDR3 in DNA: TGTGCCAGCAGTTTAGGGGGGGTTACTAATGAAAAACTGTTTTTT. It codes for CASSLGGVTNEKLFF.

The genes are TRBV7-6 and TRBJ1-3; 8 bases align to TRBD1. CDR3 size: 17 residues. Germline CDR1 and CDR2: SGHVS and FNYEAQ. V shed 1 base, J shed 2 bases, and the junction held 7 bases outside the gene matches. CDR3 protein: CASSLVQGAIAGNTIYF. Written as DNA, the CDR3 is TGTGCCAGCAGCTTAGTCCAGGGGGCGATTGCTGGAAACACCATATATTTT.

This clone was detected once. The gene calls are TRBV5-1 and TRBJ2-2; D is unclear. Germline values: CDR1 SGHRS, CDR2 YFSETQ. The CDR3 is 18 residues long. Trimming took 0 bases from V and 2 from J, leaving 17 bases between them. Here the CDR3 reads CASSLGIFLPLNTGELFF. DNA for the CDR3: TGCGCCAGCAGCTTGGGGATATTCCTCCCCTTAAACACCGGGGAGCTGTTTTTT.

V is TRBV25-1 and J is TRBJ2-2; D unclear. CDR3 length equals 15 residues. V shed 3 bases and J shed 6 bases, with 14 bases lying between them. Germline CDR1 is MGHDK and CDR2 is SYGVNS. The CDR3 is CASSDSARPAGELFF. DNA of the CDR3: TGTGCCAGCAGTGACTCGGCTAGACCGGCCGGGGAGCTGTTTTTT. The full variable domain, rest sourced from reference TRBV25-1 and TRBJ2-2, is EADIYQTPRYLVIGTGKKITLECSQTMGHDKMYWYQQDPGMELHLIHYSYGVNSTEKGDLSSESTVSRIRTEHFPLTLESARPSHTSQYLCASSDSARPAGELFFGEGSRLTVL.

This sequence joins TRBV10-1 and TRBJ2-7; D may match TRBD1 or TRBD2 (5 bases each). Germline V gives CDR1 WNHNN, CDR2 SYGVQD (reference sequence). The length of the CDR3 is 14 residues. V was clipped by 3 bases and J by 2 bases, with 11 bases between them. CDR3 region: CASSDGAPTYEQYF. As DNA, the CDR3 is TGCGCCAGCAGTGACGGGGCGCCGACCTACGAGCAGTACTTC.